The entry below describes one T cell receptor beta chain. Libraries were prepared by immunoSEQ multiplex PCR; TCRdb keeps only in-frame clonotypes and omits some of them. This table has around 70,000 clones, 92% appearing once. This entry is derived from a study of T cell changes during pregnancy in multiple sclerosis. CDR3 length: 13 amino acids. Trimming took 1 base from V and 5 from J, leaving 8 bases between them. CDR1 and CDR2 (germline): KGHSH, LQKENI. Material: peripheral blood, obtained after pregnancy. This TCR was sampled from a female donor with multiple sclerosis, enrolled in a pregnancy study. The genes are TRBV18 and TRBJ2-5; no reliable D call. CDR3: CASSPRVAETQYF. The CDR3, as DNA: TGTGCCAGCTCACCACGAGTTGCGGAGACCCAGTACTTC. Together with reference TRBV18 and TRBJ2-5, the CDR3 gives the full variable domain: NAGVMQNPRHLVRRRGQEARLRCSPMKGHSHVYWYRQLPEEGLKFMVYLQKENIIDESGMPKERFSAEFPKEGPSILRIQQVVRGDSAAYFCASSPRVAETQYFGPGTRLLVL.